These 3 T cell receptor beta chains were all obtained from the same sample, sequenced in a study of blood T cell repertoires in COVID-19. Assay: immunoSEQ multiplex PCR; the TCRdb copy retains only in-frame clones and omits some. The profile shows 150,000 to 200,000 clones, about 85% of them singletons. Input material: peripheral blood. Every receptor here comes from a human donor with acute or convalescent COVID-19. The donor label of this sample is uncertain.

The chain carries TRBV11-2 and TRBJ2-5, with 12 bases fitting TRBD2. This CDR3 is 16 amino acids long. V shed 5 bases, J shed 1 base, and the junction held 5 bases outside the gene matches. Germline values: CDR1 SGHAT, CDR2 FQNNGV. CDR3 DNA: TGTGCCAGCAGCCTCATACTAGCGGGGGGCCAAGAGACCCAGTACTTC. Protein sequence: CASSLILAGGQETQYF.

The V gene is TRBV6-1, the J gene TRBJ1-4; D possibly corresponds to TRBD1 (5 bases). The length of the CDR3 is 15 residues. Germline V gene sequence: CDR1 MNHNS, CDR2 SASEGT. V lost 1 base, J lost 7 bases, and 13 bases lay in between. CDR3 loop: CASSEVAGVTEKLFF. The CDR3 DNA reads TGTGCCAGCAGTGAAGTTGCGGGGGTAACTGAAAAACTGTTTTTT.

The V and J genes are TRBV25-1 and TRBJ2-5, with 9 bases aligning to TRBD1. V dropped 2 bases and J dropped 1; count of bases not matched to a gene: 5. The length of the CDR3 is 16 residues. CDR1 MGHDK and CDR2 SYGVNS come from the germline V gene. In nucleotides, the CDR3 is TGTGCCAGCAGTGAAGCAGGGACAGGGCCCCAAGAGACCCAGTACTTC. Translating it yields CASSEAGTGPQETQYF.